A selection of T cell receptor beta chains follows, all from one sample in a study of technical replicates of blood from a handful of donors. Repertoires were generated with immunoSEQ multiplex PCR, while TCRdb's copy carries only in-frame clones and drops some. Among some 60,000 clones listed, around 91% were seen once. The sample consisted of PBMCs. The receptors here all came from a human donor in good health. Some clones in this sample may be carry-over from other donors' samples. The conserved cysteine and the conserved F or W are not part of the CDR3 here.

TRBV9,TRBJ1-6,ASTRGQNYNSPLH
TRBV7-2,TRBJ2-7,ASSLKSPTEQY
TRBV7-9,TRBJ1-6,ASSLDRGNSPLH
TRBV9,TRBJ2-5,ASSVGQNQETQY
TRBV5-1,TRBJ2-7,ASSLGITYEQY
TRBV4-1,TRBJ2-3,ASSGTGHGWTDTQY
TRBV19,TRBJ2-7,ASSIEGRYYEQY
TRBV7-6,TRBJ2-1,ASSLGQGGNNEQF
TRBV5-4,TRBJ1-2,ASSLGASNYGYT
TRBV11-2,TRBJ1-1,ASSPGQYKRSTEAF
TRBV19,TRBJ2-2,ASSIDPELANTGELF
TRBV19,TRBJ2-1,ASSTRSGGSNEQF
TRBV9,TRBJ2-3,ASSVGASGGDTQY
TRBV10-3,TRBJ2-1,AISMGGFGDEQF